Listed below are T cell receptor beta chains from one sample, sequenced in a study of technical replicates of blood from several donors. The table came from immunoSEQ multiplex PCR; TCRdb's copy has only in-frame clones and leaves some out. The data hold over 55,000 clones, with around 91% observed a single time. Source material: PBMCs. Every receptor here comes from a human donor in good health. Some clones in this sample may be carry-over from other donors' samples. Each CDR3 is given with its conserved first and last residue. The order of the fields is CDR3 DNA, CDR3 protein, V gene, D gene, J gene, clone size. The D gene is left open where the match is weak. Clone size is not always given. Where it is, it says once, few, many or a class for expanded clones.

CDR3 DNA: TGCGCCAGCAGCTCCGGACTTCGGCTTGGGGAGACCCAGTACTTC; CDR3 protein: CASSSGLRLGETQYF; V gene: TRBV4-3; D gene: .; J gene: TRBJ2-5; clone size: .
CDR3 DNA: TGTGCCAGTATGGTCCGGGACAGGGGAGGCAATCAGCCCCAGCATTTT; CDR3 protein: CASMVRDRGGNQPQHF; V gene: TRBV19; D gene: TRBD1; J gene: TRBJ1-5; clone size: once
CDR3 DNA: TGTGCCAGCAGTTTATCGGTAGCGGGGGTTTCAGAGACCCAGTACTTC; CDR3 protein: CASSLSVAGVSETQYF; V gene: TRBV27; D gene: TRBD2; J gene: TRBJ2-5; clone size: .
CDR3 DNA: TGTGCCAGCAGCTCGACAATTTACGAGCAGTACTTC; CDR3 protein: CASSSTIYEQYF; V gene: TRBV7-9; D gene: .; J gene: TRBJ2-7; clone size: .
CDR3 DNA: TGTGCCAGCACCGGGACAGGGTTGGGCGAGCAGTACTTC; CDR3 protein: CASTGTGLGEQYF; V gene: TRBV6-5; D gene: TRBD1; J gene: TRBJ2-7; clone size: .
CDR3 DNA: TGTGCCAGCAGCCTCAGGGCGAACACTGAAGCTTTCTTT; CDR3 protein: CASSLRANTEAFF; V gene: TRBV5-4; D gene: .; J gene: TRBJ1-1; clone size: few
CDR3 DNA: TGTGCCATCAGTGACCTCGGGGGAGATACGCAGTATTTT; CDR3 protein: CAISDLGGDTQYF; V gene: TRBV10-3; D gene: .; J gene: TRBJ2-3; clone size: .
CDR3 DNA: TGTGCCAGCAGCCCGATAGCGGACCTCTCCTACAATGAGCAGTTCTTC; CDR3 protein: CASSPIADLSYNEQFF; V gene: TRBV7-2; D gene: .; J gene: TRBJ2-1; clone size: once
CDR3 DNA: TGTGCCAGCTCTGGACAGGGTTTGGCTGAAGCTTTCTTT; CDR3 protein: CASSGQGLAEAFF; V gene: TRBV18; D gene: TRBD1; J gene: TRBJ1-1; clone size: .
CDR3 DNA: TGTGCCAGCAGCCACACGGCGGGGGGACCTGCGAATGAGCAGTTCTTC; CDR3 protein: CASSHTAGGPANEQFF; V gene: TRBV4-2; D gene: TRBD2; J gene: TRBJ2-1; clone size: .
CDR3 DNA: TGTGCCAGCAGCTTTTCAGGGGGTTACGAGCAGTACTTC; CDR3 protein: CASSFSGGYEQYF; V gene: TRBV7-9; D gene: TRBD1; J gene: TRBJ2-7; clone size: .
CDR3 DNA: TGCGCCAGCAGCCAAGAAGCATTAGCGGGCGGTCTACCCGACTCCTACAATGAGCAGTTCTTC; CDR3 protein: CASSQEALAGGLPDSYNEQFF; V gene: TRBV4-3; D gene: TRBD2; J gene: TRBJ2-1; clone size: .
CDR3 DNA: TGTGCCAGCAGCTTAGGAGTGGCAGCGGGGCAAAGGGCGCAGTACTTC; CDR3 protein: CASSLGVAAGQRAQYF; V gene: TRBV11-2; D gene: TRBD2; J gene: TRBJ2-7; clone size: .
CDR3 DNA: TGTGCTAGTGGCGCCCCGGGCGGGGGCATCCAGCCCCAGCATTTT; CDR3 protein: CASGAPGGGIQPQHF; V gene: TRBV12-5; D gene: .; J gene: TRBJ1-5; clone size: .
CDR3 DNA: TGCGCCAGCAGCCATATCGGGGGAAATTTTAGCGAGCAGTACTTC; CDR3 protein: CASSHIGGNFSEQYF; V gene: TRBV4-1; D gene: .; J gene: TRBJ2-7; clone size: .
CDR3 DNA: TGTGCCAGCAGCGTCGGGCTAGCGGGCCCTGAGAACACCGGGGAGCTGTTTTTT; CDR3 protein: CASSVGLAGPENTGELFF; V gene: TRBV9; D gene: TRBD2; J gene: TRBJ2-2; clone size: .
CDR3 DNA: TGCGCCAGCAGCTTGGTTGGGGCGCAAGAGACCCAGTACTTC; CDR3 protein: CASSLVGAQETQYF; V gene: TRBV5-1; D gene: .; J gene: TRBJ2-5; clone size: once
CDR3 DNA: TGTGCCGGGGCACAGGGAACAGATACGCAGTATTTT; CDR3 protein: CAGAQGTDTQYF; V gene: TRBV6-1; D gene: .; J gene: TRBJ2-3; clone size: .
CDR3 DNA: TGTGCCAGCAGCCCCGGACAGGGCCATAGCAATCAGCCCCAGCATTTT; CDR3 protein: CASSPGQGHSNQPQHF; V gene: TRBV7-9; D gene: TRBD1; J gene: TRBJ1-5; clone size: .
CDR3 DNA: TGTGCCAGCGGGGCCGGACAGGGGATCGCTTTCTTT; CDR3 protein: CASGAGQGIAFF; V gene: TRBV5-6; D gene: TRBD1; J gene: TRBJ1-1; clone size: .
CDR3 DNA: TGTGCCACACAGAAAGCGGGGGGCTATGGCTACACCTTC; CDR3 protein: CATQKAGGYGYTF; V gene: TRBV15; D gene: .; J gene: TRBJ1-2; clone size: .
CDR3 DNA: TGTGCCAGCAGTCCCTTCAGAGGGTCCGCCACCGGGGAGCTGTTTTTT; CDR3 protein: CASSPFRGSATGELFF; V gene: TRBV27; D gene: .; J gene: TRBJ2-2; clone size: .
CDR3 DNA: TGTGCCACCAGCAGCGGGACAGGGGGCGGGTACGAGCAGTACTTC; CDR3 protein: CATSSGTGGGYEQYF; V gene: TRBV15; D gene: TRBD1; J gene: TRBJ2-7; clone size: .
CDR3 DNA: TGTGCCAGCAGCGCCCGGGGGACTAGCATGGGTGAGCAGTTCTTC; CDR3 protein: CASSARGTSMGEQFF; V gene: TRBV7-9; D gene: TRBD2; J gene: TRBJ2-1; clone size: .
CDR3 DNA: TGTGCCAGCAGGGGAGGACAGGGGAACTACAATGAGCAGTTCTTC; CDR3 protein: CASRGGQGNYNEQFF; V gene: TRBV2; D gene: TRBD1; J gene: TRBJ2-1; clone size: once
CDR3 DNA: TGTGCCTGGAGGACTAGCGGGATTTCCTACAATGAGCAGTTCTTC; CDR3 protein: CAWRTSGISYNEQFF; V gene: TRBV30; D gene: TRBD2; J gene: TRBJ2-1; clone size: .
CDR3 DNA: TGCGCCAGCAGCCTGGGACAGGGGACTTATGGCTACACCTTC; CDR3 protein: CASSLGQGTYGYTF; V gene: TRBV4-3; D gene: TRBD1; J gene: TRBJ1-2; clone size: .
CDR3 DNA: TGCGCCAGCAGCCAAGACGATAGCGGGAGTTTCTGGGAGCTGTTTTTT; CDR3 protein: CASSQDDSGSFWELFF; V gene: TRBV4-1; D gene: TRBD2; J gene: TRBJ2-2; clone size: .
CDR3 DNA: TGCGCCAGCAGCCCGAGGGTAGCGGGGGCGCACGAGACCCAGTACTTC; CDR3 protein: CASSPRVAGAHETQYF; V gene: TRBV5-1; D gene: TRBD2; J gene: TRBJ2-5; clone size: few
CDR3 DNA: TGTGCCAGCGCCATTAGCGGCTTCCGAGAGACCCAGTACTTC; CDR3 protein: CASAISGFRETQYF; V gene: TRBV7-9; D gene: .; J gene: TRBJ2-5; clone size: .
CDR3 DNA: TGTGCCACCGGCGCGATCCTAGATGCAGATACGCAGTATTTT; CDR3 protein: CATGAILDADTQYF; V gene: TRBV10-3; D gene: .; J gene: TRBJ2-3; clone size: .
CDR3 DNA: TGCGCCAGCACTAGCGGGGGGTTGGACACCGGGGAGCTGTTTTTT; CDR3 protein: CASTSGGLDTGELFF; V gene: TRBV4-1; D gene: TRBD2; J gene: TRBJ2-2; clone size: once
CDR3 DNA: TGTGCCAGCACTCCACGAGCGGGGGCTGAAGCTTTCTTT; CDR3 protein: CASTPRAGAEAFF; V gene: TRBV6-6; D gene: .; J gene: TRBJ1-1; clone size: .
CDR3 DNA: TGTGCCAGCAGTGAAAGTCTATCCTACGAGCAGTACTTC; CDR3 protein: CASSESLSYEQYF; V gene: TRBV25-1; D gene: .; J gene: TRBJ2-7; clone size: .
CDR3 DNA: TGCGCCAGCAGCCACGGCGACAGGAACACCGGGGAGCTGTTTTTT; CDR3 protein: CASSHGDRNTGELFF; V gene: TRBV4-1; D gene: .; J gene: TRBJ2-2; clone size: .
CDR3 DNA: TGCGCCAGCAGCTTGATCCTAGCGAGTCCCGGGGAGCTGTTTTTT; CDR3 protein: CASSLILASPGELFF; V gene: TRBV5-1; D gene: .; J gene: TRBJ2-2; clone size: .
CDR3 DNA: TGTGCCAGCAGCCCCCGTATGAACACTGAAGCTTTCTTT; CDR3 protein: CASSPRMNTEAFF; V gene: TRBV7-3; D gene: .; J gene: TRBJ1-1; clone size: once
CDR3 DNA: TGTGCCAGCACCCTAGGCGTATATGGCTACACCTTC; CDR3 protein: CASTLGVYGYTF; V gene: TRBV25-1; D gene: .; J gene: TRBJ1-2; clone size: .
CDR3 DNA: TGTGCCCTAGGTGAGGGGCGGGGAGGGGAGCAGTTCTTC; CDR3 protein: CALGEGRGGEQFF; V gene: TRBV30; D gene: TRBD2; J gene: TRBJ2-1; clone size: .
CDR3 DNA: TGTGCCAGCAGCTTAGCCCAAAAATTGACAGGGGGCGATGGCTACACCTTC; CDR3 protein: CASSLAQKLTGGDGYTF; V gene: TRBV7-6; D gene: TRBD1; J gene: TRBJ1-2; clone size: .
CDR3 DNA: TGTGCCAGCAGGCCGACAGGGGATGAGCAGTACTTC; CDR3 protein: CASRPTGDEQYF; V gene: TRBV2; D gene: TRBD1; J gene: TRBJ2-7; clone size: .
CDR3 DNA: TGTGCCAGTAGAGTTCCGAGCTCCTATAATTCACCCCTCCACTTT; CDR3 protein: CASRVPSSYNSPLHF; V gene: TRBV19; D gene: .; J gene: TRBJ1-6; clone size: .
CDR3 DNA: TGTGCCAGCAGTGAAGAGACAGGGGTAGAGGAAGCTTTCTTT; CDR3 protein: CASSEETGVEEAFF; V gene: TRBV6-1; D gene: TRBD1; J gene: TRBJ1-1; clone size: .
CDR3 DNA: TGTGCTAGTGGTTTGGTCCCCGGGACAGGGGGCACCGGGGAGCTGTTTTTT; CDR3 protein: CASGLVPGTGGTGELFF; V gene: TRBV12-5; D gene: TRBD1; J gene: TRBJ2-2; clone size: once
CDR3 DNA: TGTGCCAGCAGCTTAGGGGCGGGAGGGCCCTCGGATGAGCAGTTCTTC; CDR3 protein: CASSLGAGGPSDEQFF; V gene: TRBV7-7; D gene: TRBD2; J gene: TRBJ2-1; clone size: .
CDR3 DNA: TGCGCCAGCAGTACAGGTAGCGGGGGGACGAGCGGGACCCAGTACTTC; CDR3 protein: CASSTGSGGTSGTQYF; V gene: TRBV5-1; D gene: TRBD2; J gene: TRBJ2-5; clone size: .
CDR3 DNA: TGTGCCAGCAGCTTAGGGCGCCGCTCGACAGGGGCTGTCTACGAGCAGTACTTC; CDR3 protein: CASSLGRRSTGAVYEQYF; V gene: TRBV7-2; D gene: TRBD1; J gene: TRBJ2-7; clone size: .
CDR3 DNA: TGTGCCTGGAGTGTACCCCTGCGGGCAGGGGGCAATCAGCCCCAGCATTTT; CDR3 protein: CAWSVPLRAGGNQPQHF; V gene: TRBV30; D gene: .; J gene: TRBJ1-5; clone size: .
CDR3 DNA: TGTGCCAGCAGTGAAGGGGAGCTAGCGGGGGGGCGTTCAACTTCCCACGAGCAGTACTTC; CDR3 protein: CASSEGELAGGRSTSHEQYF; V gene: TRBV2; D gene: TRBD2; J gene: TRBJ2-7; clone size: once
CDR3 DNA: TGCGCCAGCAGCTTTGGCGGGGGGGCTGCAGATACGCAGTATTTT; CDR3 protein: CASSFGGGAADTQYF; V gene: TRBV5-1; D gene: TRBD2; J gene: TRBJ2-3; clone size: .
CDR3 DNA: TGCGCCAGCAGCAAAGCAGGGGGATACACTGAAGCTTTCTTT; CDR3 protein: CASSKAGGYTEAFF; V gene: TRBV5-1; D gene: TRBD1; J gene: TRBJ1-1; clone size: .
CDR3 DNA: TGCAGCGTTAAGAGAAAAAACATTCAGTACTTC; CDR3 protein: CSVKRKNIQYF; V gene: TRBV29-1; D gene: .; J gene: TRBJ2-4; clone size: .
CDR3 DNA: TGTGCCAGCAGCTTTGACAGGGGCTCGAACACCGGGGAGCTGTTTTTT; CDR3 protein: CASSFDRGSNTGELFF; V gene: TRBV7-9; D gene: TRBD1; J gene: TRBJ2-2; clone size: .
CDR3 DNA: TGTGCCAGCAGCCAAATGGACAGTCTCACGGGTCAGCCCCAGCATTTT; CDR3 protein: CASSQMDSLTGQPQHF; V gene: TRBV16; D gene: .; J gene: TRBJ1-5; clone size: .
CDR3 DNA: TGTGCCAGTGGGGGACTAGTGAACACCGGGGAGCTGTTTTTT; CDR3 protein: CASGGLVNTGELFF; V gene: TRBV2; D gene: TRBD2; J gene: TRBJ2-2; clone size: .